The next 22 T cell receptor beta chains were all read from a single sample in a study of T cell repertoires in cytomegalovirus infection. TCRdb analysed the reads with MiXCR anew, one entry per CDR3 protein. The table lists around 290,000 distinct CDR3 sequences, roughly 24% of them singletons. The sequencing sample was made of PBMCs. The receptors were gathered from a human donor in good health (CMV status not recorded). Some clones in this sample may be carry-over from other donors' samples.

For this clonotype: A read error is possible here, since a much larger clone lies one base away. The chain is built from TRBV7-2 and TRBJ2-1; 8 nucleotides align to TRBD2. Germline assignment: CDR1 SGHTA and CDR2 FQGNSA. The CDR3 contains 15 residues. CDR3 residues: CASTLGLGTYNEQIF. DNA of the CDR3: TGTGCCAGCACCCTGGGACTAGGTACCTACAATGAGCAGATCTTC.

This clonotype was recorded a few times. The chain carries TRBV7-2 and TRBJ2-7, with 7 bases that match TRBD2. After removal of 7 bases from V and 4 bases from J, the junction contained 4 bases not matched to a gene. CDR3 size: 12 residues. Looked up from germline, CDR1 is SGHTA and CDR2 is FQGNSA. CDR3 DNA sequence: TGTGCCAGCAAAGCTAGCGGTTACGAGCAGTACTTC. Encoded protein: CASKASGYEQYF. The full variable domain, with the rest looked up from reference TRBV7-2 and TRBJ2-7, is GAGVSQSPSNKVTEKGKDVELRCDPISGHTALYWYRQSLGQGLEFLIYFQGNSAPDKSGLPSDRFSAERTGGSVSTLTIQRTQQEDSAVYLCASKASGYEQYFGPGTRLTVT.

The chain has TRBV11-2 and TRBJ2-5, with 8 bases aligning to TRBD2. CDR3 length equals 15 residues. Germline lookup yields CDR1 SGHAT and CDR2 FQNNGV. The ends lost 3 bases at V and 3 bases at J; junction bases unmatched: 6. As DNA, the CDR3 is TGTGCCAGCAGCTTCGAACTAGCGGAGAAAGAGACCCAGTACTTC. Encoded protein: CASSFELAEKETQYF.

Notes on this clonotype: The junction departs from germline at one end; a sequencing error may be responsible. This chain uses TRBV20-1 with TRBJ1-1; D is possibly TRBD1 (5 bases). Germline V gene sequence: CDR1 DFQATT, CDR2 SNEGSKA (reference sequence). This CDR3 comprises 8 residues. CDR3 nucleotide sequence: TGCAGTGCGGGACCGGCTCTCTTT. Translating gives CSAGPALF.

This chain's CDR3 is CASSLDLVDPYGYTF. For the CDR3, the DNA is TGCGCCAGCAGCTTGGACCTCGTCGATCCCTATGGCTACACCTTC. The V gene is TRBV5-1, the J gene TRBJ1-2; no clear D gene. CDR1 is SGHRS, CDR2 YFSETQ, per germline. The CDR3 runs to 15 residues. The V end lost 0 bases, the J end lost 4 bases, and 13 bases lay between the germline ends.

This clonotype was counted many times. CDR3 amino acids: CASSGDPRLAGHTDTQYF. The DNA for the CDR3 is TGTGCCAGCAGCGGGGACCCTAGACTAGCGGGACACACAGATACGCAGTATTTT. The chain links TRBV28 to TRBJ2-3, with 11 positions matching TRBD2. The germline V gene encodes CDR1 MDHEN and CDR2 SYDVKM. This CDR3 region has 18 residues. Losses at the gene ends were 6 bases for V and 2 bases for J; bases not matched to a gene: 13.

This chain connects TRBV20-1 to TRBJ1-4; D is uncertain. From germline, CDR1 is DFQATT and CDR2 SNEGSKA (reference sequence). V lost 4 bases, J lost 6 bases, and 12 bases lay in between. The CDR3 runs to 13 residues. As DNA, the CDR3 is TGCAGTGCTACAGACGGAAGAGATGAAAAACTGTTTTTT. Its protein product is CSATDGRDEKLFF.

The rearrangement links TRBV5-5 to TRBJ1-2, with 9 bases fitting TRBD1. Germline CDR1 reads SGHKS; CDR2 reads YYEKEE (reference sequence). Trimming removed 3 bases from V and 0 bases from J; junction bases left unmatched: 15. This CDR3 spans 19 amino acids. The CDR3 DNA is TGTGCCAGCAGCTCAAACCCGACGGGACAGGGTCCCTCTAACTATGGCTACACCTTC. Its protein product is CASSSNPTGQGPSNYGYTF.

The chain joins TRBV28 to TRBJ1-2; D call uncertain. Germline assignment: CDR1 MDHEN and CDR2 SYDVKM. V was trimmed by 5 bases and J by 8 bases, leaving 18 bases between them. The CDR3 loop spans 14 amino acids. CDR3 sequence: CASSNRARIMGYTF. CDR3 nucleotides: TGTGCCAGCAGTAACCGGGCTAGAATCATGGGCTACACCTTC.

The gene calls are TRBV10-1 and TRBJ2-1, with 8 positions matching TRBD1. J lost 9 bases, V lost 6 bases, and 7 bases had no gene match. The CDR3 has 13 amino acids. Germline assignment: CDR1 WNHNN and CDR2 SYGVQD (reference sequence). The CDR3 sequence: CASRSQGAGEQFF. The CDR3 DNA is TGCGCCAGCAGATCCCAGGGGGCGGGTGAGCAGTTCTTC.

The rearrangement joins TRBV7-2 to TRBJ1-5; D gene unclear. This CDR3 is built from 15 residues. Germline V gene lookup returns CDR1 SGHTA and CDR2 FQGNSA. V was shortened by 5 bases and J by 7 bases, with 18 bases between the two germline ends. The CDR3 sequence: CASSASGSPAQPQHF. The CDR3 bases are TGTGCCAGCAGCGCCTCCGGGTCCCCGGCACAGCCCCAGCATTTT. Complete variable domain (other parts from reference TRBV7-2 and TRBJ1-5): GAGVSQSPSNKVTEKGKDVELRCDPISGHTALYWYRQSLGQGLEFLIYFQGNSAPDKSGLPSDRFSAERTGGSVSTLTIQRTQQEDSAVYLCASSASGSPAQPQHFGDGTRLSIL.

In nucleotides, the CDR3 is TGTGCCACCAGTGATGCCGCGGACAGGGGGCCTTACGAGCAGTACTTC. Residues: CATSDAADRGPYEQYF. The V and J genes are TRBV24-1 and TRBJ2-7, with 11 bases matching TRBD1. The CDR3 sequence is 16 residues long. CDR1 is KGHDR, CDR2 SFDVKD, per germline. The ends lost 3 bases at V and 4 bases at J; junction bases unmatched: 7.

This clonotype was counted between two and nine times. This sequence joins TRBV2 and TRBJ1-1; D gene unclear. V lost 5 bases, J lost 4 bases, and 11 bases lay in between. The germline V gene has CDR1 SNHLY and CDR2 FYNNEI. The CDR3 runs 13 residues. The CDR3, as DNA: TGTGCCAGCAGTTCGATGGGCGGCACTGAAGCTTTCTTT. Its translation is CASSSMGGTEAFF.

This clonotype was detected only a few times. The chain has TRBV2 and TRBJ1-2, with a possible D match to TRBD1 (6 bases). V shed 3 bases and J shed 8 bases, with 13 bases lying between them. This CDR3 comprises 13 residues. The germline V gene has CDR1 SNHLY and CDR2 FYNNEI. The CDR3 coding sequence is TGTGCCAGCAGTGATGGGGGGGCCGGGGGCTACACCTTC. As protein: CASSDGGAGGYTF.

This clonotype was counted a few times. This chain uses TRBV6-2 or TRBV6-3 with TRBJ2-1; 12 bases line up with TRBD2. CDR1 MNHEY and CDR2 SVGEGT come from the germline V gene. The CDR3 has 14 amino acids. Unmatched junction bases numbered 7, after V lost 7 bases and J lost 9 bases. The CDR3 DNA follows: TGTGCCAGCATGGGCGGACTAGCGGGACTTGAGCAGTTCTTC. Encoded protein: CASMGGLAGLEQFF.

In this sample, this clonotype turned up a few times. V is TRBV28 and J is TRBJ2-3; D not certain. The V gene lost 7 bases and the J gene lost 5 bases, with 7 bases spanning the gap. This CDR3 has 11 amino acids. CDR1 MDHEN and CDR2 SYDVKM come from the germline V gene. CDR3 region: CASTAVDTQYF. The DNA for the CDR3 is TGTGCCAGCACAGCAGTAGATACGCAGTATTTT.

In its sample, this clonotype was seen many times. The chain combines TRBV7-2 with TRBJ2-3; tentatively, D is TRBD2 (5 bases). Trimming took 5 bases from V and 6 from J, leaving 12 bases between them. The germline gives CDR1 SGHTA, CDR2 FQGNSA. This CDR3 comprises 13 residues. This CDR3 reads CASSLRLTDTQYF. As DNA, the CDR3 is TGTGCCAGCAGCCTCAGACTAACGGATACGCAGTATTTT. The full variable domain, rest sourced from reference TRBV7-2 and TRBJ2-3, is GAGVSQSPSNKVTEKGKDVELRCDPISGHTALYWYRQSLGQGLEFLIYFQGNSAPDKSGLPSDRFSAERTGGSVSTLTIQRTQQEDSAVYLCASSLRLTDTQYFGPGTRLTVL.

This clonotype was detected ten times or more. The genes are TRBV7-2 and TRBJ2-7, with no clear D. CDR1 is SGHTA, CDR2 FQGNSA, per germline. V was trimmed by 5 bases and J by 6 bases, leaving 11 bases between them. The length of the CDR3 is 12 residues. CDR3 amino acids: CASSHGQAEQYF. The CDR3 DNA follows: TGTGCCAGCAGCCATGGGCAGGCCGAGCAGTACTTC.

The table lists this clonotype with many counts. The CDR3 DNA reads as TGTGCCAGCAGTCTGGGACAGGATCCCTCTTCCGGCTATGGCTACACCTTC. Its translation: CASSLGQDPSSGYGYTF. This chain joins TRBV27 and TRBJ1-2; 8 nucleotides align to TRBD1. J gave up 4 bases and V 5 bases, and 15 bases lay outside the gene matches. The CDR3 runs to 17 residues. The V gene's germline CDR1 is MNHEY and CDR2 SMNVEV (reference sequence).

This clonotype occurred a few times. The CDR3 region is CASSLPRANGYTF. CDR3 DNA: TGTGCCAGCAGCTTACCGAGGGCCAATGGCTACACCTTC. The chain is built from TRBV7-9 and TRBJ1-2; D uncertain. The germline gives CDR1 SEHNR, CDR2 FQNEAQ (reference sequence). The V end lost 2 bases, the J end lost 6 bases, and 10 bases lay between the germline ends. The CDR3 is 13 residues long.

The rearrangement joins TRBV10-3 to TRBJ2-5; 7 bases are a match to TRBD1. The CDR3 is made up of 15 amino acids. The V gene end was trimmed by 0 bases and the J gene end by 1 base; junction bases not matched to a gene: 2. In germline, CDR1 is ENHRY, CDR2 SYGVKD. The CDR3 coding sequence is TGTGCCATCAGTGAGTCTGCAGGGGGCCAAGAGACCCAGTACTTC. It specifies CAISESAGGQETQYF.

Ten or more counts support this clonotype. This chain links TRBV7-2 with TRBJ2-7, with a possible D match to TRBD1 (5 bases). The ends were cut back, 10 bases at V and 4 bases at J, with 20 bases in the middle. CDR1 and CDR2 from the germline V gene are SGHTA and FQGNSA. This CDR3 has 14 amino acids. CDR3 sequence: CATTSGAKFYEQYF. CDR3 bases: TGTGCCACGACGTCTGGGGCCAAGTTTTACGAGCAGTACTTC.